The next 5 T cell receptor beta chains were all read from a single sample in a study of beta chain features in type 1 diabetes. Study-wide results and limits: Moderate yet significant TCRB CDR3 shortening was seen in Type 1 diabetes patients in all four CD4+ subsets.

These receptors' targets are unknown. Expressed TCRB transcripts were sequenced because the entire RNA isolate underwent reverse transcription. The method was immunoSEQ multiplex PCR; TCRdb's version includes in-frame clones alone and lacks a portion of them. The table shows some 640,000 clones, with around an eighth occurring only once. Input material: naive CD4+ T cells from blood. The source is a man aged 18 to 30 with type 1 diabetes.

This clone was seen a few times. This rearrangement joins TRBV7-9 to TRBJ1-2, with no clear D. The germline gives CDR1 SEHNR, CDR2 FQNEAQ (reference sequence). The CDR3 consists of 15 residues. Trimming stripped 5 bases from V and 6 bases from J, with 19 bases between. CDR3 protein: CASSGTRHFEDGYTF. The CDR3 DNA is TGTGCCAGCAGCGGAACGAGACACTTTGAGGATGGCTACACCTTC.

This chain uses TRBV5-6 with TRBJ1-6; 8 bases line up with TRBD1. The length of the CDR3 is 15 residues. Germline assignment: CDR1 SGHDT and CDR2 YYEEEE. Losses at the gene ends were 3 bases for V and 8 bases for J; bases not matched to a gene: 7. The CDR3 DNA sequence: TGTGCCAGCAGCTCGGGGGACAGGTTGGATTCACCCCTCCACTTT. It is translated as CASSSGDRLDSPLHF.

This clone was seen a few times. The chain has TRBV7-9 and TRBJ2-1; no definite D call. The germline CDR1 and CDR2 sequences are SEHNR and FQNEAQ (reference sequence). The CDR3 is 8 amino acids. Trimming pared 1 base from V and 14 bases from J, leaving 0 bases between. The CDR3 here is CASSLEFF. The DNA of the CDR3 is TGTGCCAGCAGCTTAGAGTTCTTC.

This clone occurred a few times. The chain carries TRBV23-1 and TRBJ2-4; D not resolved. TRBV23-1 is an ORF, and what it does is uncertain. CDR3 length equals 15 residues. Trimming cost V 5 bases and J 0 bases, with 11 bases left between them. CDR3 region: CASSWTGLAKNIQYF. DNA of the CDR3: TGCGCCAGCAGTTGGACGGGCTTAGCCAAAAACATTCAGTACTTC.

There are a few counts of this clone. Other DNA sequences within the sample encode an identical CDR3. This chain links TRBV7-2 with TRBJ1-5, with D unclear. The germline gives CDR1 SGHTA, CDR2 FQGNSA. V gave up 3 bases and J gave up 6 bases, with 6 bases separating them. The CDR3 is 12 amino acids. CDR3 bases: TGTGCCAGCAGCTTGGGTGGTCAGCCCCAGCATTTT. The encoded protein is CASSLGGQPQHF.